This T cell receptor (beta chain) was captured in a study of T cell responses to AZD1222 COVID-19 vaccine. Study results and caveats: Close to half of all spike-specific TCRs reportedly target regions of the variants that are unmutated. Only after the peak T cell response were repertoires sampled.

CDR3 length: 15 amino acids. Germline lookup yields CDR1 MGHRA and CDR2 YSYEKL. Trimming pared 2 bases from V and 7 bases from J, leaving 12 bases between. Repertoires were generated with immunoSEQ multiplex PCR, while TCRdb's copy carries only in-frame clones and drops some. The sample consists of more than 95,000 clones, roughly 90% of them appearing once. Notes on this clone: As yet, its antigen is unknown.

The sample in question was peripheral blood, obtained on day 0 of AZD1222 vaccination. V usage is TRBV4-1 and J usage is TRBJ1-6; D gene uncertain. The receptor's source is an adult in good health. Here the CDR3 DNA reads TGCGCCAGCAGCCAAAAACTTGCCGGCAATTCACCCCTCCACTTT. Its translation: CASSQKLAGNSPLHF.